This entry features one TCR beta chain sequence. These data come from a study of T cell repertoires in cytomegalovirus infection. TCRdb itself ran the reads through MiXCR, one entry per CDR3 protein. The sample has some 300,000 distinct CDR3 sequences, roughly 13% seen once. The CDR3 has 14 amino acids. Trimming removed 6 bases from V and 1 base from J, with 14 bases in between. CDR1 and CDR2 (germline): DFQATT, SNEGSKA (reference sequence). The TCR sequence derives from a human donor in good health (CMV status not recorded). Some clones in this sample may be carry-over from other donors' samples. Material for sequencing was PBMCs. The chain recombines TRBV20-1 with TRBJ2-3, with a tentative D call TRBD1 (6 bases). For the CDR3, the DNA is TGCAGTGCAACTTCGAACAGGGGCACAGATACGCAGTATTTT. Translated: CSATSNRGTDTQYF.